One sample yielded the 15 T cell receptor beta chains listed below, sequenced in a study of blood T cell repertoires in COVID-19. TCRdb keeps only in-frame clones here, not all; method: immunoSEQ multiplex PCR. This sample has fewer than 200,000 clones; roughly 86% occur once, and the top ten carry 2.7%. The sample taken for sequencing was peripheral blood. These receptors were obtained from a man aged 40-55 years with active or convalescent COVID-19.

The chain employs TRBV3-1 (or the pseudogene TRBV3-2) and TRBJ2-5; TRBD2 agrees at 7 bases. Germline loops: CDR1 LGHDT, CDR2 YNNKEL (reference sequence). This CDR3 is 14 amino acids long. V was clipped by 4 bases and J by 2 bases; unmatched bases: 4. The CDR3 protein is CASSLGTTQETQYF. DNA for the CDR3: TGTGCCAGCAGCCTTGGGACTACACAAGAGACCCAGTACTTC.

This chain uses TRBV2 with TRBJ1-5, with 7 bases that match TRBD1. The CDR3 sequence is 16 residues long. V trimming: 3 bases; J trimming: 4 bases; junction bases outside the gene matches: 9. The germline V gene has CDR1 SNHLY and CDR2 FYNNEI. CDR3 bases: TGTGCCAGCAGTGATCTTATAGGGGGCCAGAATCAGCCCCAGCATTTT. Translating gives CASSDLIGGQNQPQHF.

The CDR3 protein is CASSLTQGADPGELFF. As DNA, the CDR3 is TGTGCCAGCAGCTTAACCCAGGGGGCGGATCCCGGGGAGCTGTTTTTT. The genes are TRBV7-6 and TRBJ2-2; 8 nucleotides agree with TRBD1. CDR1 and CDR2 (germline): SGHVS, FNYEAQ. With 2 bases clipped from V and 6 bases from J, the junction kept 8 bases outside the gene matches. This CDR3 has 16 amino acids.

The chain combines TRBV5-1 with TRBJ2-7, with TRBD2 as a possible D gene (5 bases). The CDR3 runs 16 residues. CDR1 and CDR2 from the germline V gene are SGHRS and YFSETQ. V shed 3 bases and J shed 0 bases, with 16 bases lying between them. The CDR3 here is CASSSGFGRNSYEQYF. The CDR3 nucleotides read TGCGCCAGCAGCTCGGGATTCGGACGGAACTCCTACGAGCAGTACTTC.

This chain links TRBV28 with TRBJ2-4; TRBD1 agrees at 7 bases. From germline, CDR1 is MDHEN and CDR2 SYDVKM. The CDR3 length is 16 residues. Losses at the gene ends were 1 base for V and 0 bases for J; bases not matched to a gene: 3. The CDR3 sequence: CASSLLGQLAKNIQYF. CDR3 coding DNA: TGTGCCAGCAGTTTATTGGGACAGCTAGCCAAAAACATTCAGTACTTC.

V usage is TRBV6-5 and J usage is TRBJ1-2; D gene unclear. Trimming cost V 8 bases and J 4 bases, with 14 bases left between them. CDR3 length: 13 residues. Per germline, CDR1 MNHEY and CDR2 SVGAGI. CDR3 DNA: TGTGCCAGCCGTCAGGATGTAGTCTATGGCTACACCTTC. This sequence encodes CASRQDVVYGYTF.

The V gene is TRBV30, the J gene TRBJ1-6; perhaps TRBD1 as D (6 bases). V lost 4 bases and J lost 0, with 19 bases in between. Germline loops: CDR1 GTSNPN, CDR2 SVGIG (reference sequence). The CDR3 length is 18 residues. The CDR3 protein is CAWNWAGAANSYNSPLHF. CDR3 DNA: TGTGCCTGGAACTGGGCAGGGGCAGCGAACTCCTATAATTCACCCCTCCACTTT.

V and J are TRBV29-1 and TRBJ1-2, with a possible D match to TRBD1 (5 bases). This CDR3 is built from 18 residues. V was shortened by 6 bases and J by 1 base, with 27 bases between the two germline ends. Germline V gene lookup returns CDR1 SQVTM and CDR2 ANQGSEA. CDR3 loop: CSVPLTGGTADFNYGYTF. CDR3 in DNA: TGCAGCGTACCCCTCACGGGCGGGACCGCCGATTTTAACTATGGCTACACCTTC.

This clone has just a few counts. Here the CDR3 DNA reads TGTGCCAGCAGTGCGACTTCAGGGAATCAGCCCCAGCATTTT. The encoded protein is CASSATSGNQPQHF. The J gene is TRBJ1-5, the V gene TRBV2, with a weak D call TRBD1 (5 bases). Germline CDR1 is SNHLY and CDR2 is FYNNEI. Deletions cut 4 bases from V and 4 bases from J, with 11 bases between. The CDR3 is 14 amino acids.

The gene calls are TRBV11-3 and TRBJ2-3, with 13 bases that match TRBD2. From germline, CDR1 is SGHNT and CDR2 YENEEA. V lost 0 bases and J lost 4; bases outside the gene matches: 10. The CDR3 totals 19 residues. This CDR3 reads CASSLEGLAGLTRSDTQYF. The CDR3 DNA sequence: TGTGCCAGCAGCTTAGAGGGACTAGCGGGGCTAACACGATCAGATACGCAGTATTTT. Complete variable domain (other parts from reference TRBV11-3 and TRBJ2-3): EAGVVQSPRYKIIEKKQPVAFWCNPISGHNTLYWYLQNLGQGPELLIRYENEEAVDDSQLPKDRFSAERLKGVDSTLKIQPAELGDSAVYLCASSLEGLAGLTRSDTQYFGPGTRLTVL.

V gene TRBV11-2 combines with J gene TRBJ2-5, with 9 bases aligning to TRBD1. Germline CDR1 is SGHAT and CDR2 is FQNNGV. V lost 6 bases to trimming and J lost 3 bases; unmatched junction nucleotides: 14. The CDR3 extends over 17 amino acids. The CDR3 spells CASSQPAATGGEETQYF. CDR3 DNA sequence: TGTGCCAGCAGTCAGCCAGCTGCGACAGGGGGTGAAGAGACCCAGTACTTC.

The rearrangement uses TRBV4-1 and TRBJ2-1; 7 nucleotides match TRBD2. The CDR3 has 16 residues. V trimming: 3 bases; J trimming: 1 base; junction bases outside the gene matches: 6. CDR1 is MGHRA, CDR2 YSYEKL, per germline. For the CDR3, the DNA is TGCGCCAGCAGCCAGGAAGAGCGGGGTTCCTACAATGAGCAGTTCTTC. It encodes CASSQEERGSYNEQFF.

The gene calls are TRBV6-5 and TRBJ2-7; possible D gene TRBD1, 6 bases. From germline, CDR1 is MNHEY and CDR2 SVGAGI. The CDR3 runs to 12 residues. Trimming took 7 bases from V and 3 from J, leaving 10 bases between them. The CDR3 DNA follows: TGTGCCAGCAAGACGGACAGCTACGAGCAGTACTTC. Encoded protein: CASKTDSYEQYF.

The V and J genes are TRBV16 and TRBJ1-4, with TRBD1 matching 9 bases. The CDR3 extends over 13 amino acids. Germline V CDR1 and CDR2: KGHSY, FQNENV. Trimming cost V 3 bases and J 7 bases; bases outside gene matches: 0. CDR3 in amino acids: CASSQTGGEKLFF. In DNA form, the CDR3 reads TGTGCCAGCAGCCAGACAGGGGGTGAAAAACTGTTTTTT.

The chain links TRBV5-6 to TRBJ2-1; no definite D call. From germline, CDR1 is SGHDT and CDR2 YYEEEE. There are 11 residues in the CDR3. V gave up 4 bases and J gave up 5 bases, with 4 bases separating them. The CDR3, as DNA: TGTGCCAGCAGCATAAACAATGAGCAGTTCTTC. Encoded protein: CASSINNEQFF.